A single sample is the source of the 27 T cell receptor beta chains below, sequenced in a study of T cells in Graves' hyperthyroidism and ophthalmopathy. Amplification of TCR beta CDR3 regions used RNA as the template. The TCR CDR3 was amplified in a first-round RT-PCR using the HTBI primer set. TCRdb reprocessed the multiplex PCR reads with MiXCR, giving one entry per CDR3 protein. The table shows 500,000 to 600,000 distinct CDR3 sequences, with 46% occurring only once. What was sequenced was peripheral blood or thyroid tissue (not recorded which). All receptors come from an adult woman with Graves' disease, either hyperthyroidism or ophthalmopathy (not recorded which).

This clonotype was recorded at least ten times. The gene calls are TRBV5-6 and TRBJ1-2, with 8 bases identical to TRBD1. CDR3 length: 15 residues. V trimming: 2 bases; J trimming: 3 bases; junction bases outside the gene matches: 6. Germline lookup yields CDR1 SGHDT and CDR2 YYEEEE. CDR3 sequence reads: CASSLNGQGYYGYTF. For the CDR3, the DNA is TGTGCCAGCAGCTTAAATGGACAGGGTTACTATGGCTACACCTTC. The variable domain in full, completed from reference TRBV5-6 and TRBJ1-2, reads DAGVTQSPTHLIKTRGQQVTLRCSPKSGHDTVSWYQQALGQGPQFIFQYYEEEERQRGNFPDRFSGHQFPNYSSELNVNALLLGDSALYLCASSLNGQGYYGYTFGSGTRLTVV.

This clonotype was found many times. The CDR3 loop reads CASSPRRDRTHMDGLVTEAFF. In DNA, the CDR3 is TGTGCCAGCAGCCCGCGGAGGGACAGGACACATATGGATGGATTGGTTACTGAAGCTTTCTTT. The chain recombines TRBV7-9 with TRBJ1-1; 8 nucleotides match TRBD1. The germline V gene has CDR1 SEHNR and CDR2 FQNEAQ (reference sequence). Losses at the gene ends were 5 bases for V and 5 bases for J; bases not matched to a gene: 28. The CDR3 is 21 amino acids.

CDR3 DNA: TGCAGCGTCCAACAGGGTAGCAATCAGCCCCAGCATTTT. Translation: CSVQQGSNQPQHF. The chain joins TRBV29-1 to TRBJ1-5; perhaps TRBD1 as D (6 bases). The CDR3 consists of 13 residues. Deletions cut 6 bases from V and 0 bases from J, with 9 bases between. In germline, CDR1 is SQVTM, CDR2 ANQGSEA.

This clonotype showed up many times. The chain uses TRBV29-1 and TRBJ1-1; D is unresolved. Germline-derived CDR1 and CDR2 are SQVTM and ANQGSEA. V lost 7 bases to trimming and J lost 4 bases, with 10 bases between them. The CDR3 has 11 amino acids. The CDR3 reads CSAGRPTEAFF. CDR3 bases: TGCAGCGCAGGAAGGCCCACTGAAGCTTTCTTT.

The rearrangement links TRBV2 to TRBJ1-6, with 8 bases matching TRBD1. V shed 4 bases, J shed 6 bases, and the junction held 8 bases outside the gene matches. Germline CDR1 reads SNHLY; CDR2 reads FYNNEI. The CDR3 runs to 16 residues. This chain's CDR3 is CASSGDQGAGNSPLHF. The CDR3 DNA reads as TGTGCCAGCAGTGGAGACCAGGGGGCCGGTAATTCACCCCTCCACTTT.

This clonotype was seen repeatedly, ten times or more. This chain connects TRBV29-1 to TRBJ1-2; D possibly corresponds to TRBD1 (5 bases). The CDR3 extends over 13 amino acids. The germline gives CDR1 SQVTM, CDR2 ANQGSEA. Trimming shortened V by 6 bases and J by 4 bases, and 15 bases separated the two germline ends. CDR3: CSVGDGPFYGYTF. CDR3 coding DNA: TGCAGCGTGGGGGACGGACCCTTCTATGGCTACACCTTC.

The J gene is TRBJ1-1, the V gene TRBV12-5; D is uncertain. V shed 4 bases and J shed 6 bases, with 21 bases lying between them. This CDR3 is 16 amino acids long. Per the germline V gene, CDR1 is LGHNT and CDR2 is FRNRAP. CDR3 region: CASGSRVSGRLAEAFF. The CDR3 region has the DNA TGTGCTAGTGGTTCCCGCGTTTCTGGACGCCTAGCTGAAGCTTTCTTT.

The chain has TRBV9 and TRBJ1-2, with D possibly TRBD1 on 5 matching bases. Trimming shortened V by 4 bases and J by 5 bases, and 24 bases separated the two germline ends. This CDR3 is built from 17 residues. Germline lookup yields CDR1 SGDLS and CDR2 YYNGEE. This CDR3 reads CASSPTPTAPGDYGYTF. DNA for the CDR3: TGTGCCAGCAGCCCGACTCCGACAGCCCCTGGAGATTATGGCTACACCTTC.

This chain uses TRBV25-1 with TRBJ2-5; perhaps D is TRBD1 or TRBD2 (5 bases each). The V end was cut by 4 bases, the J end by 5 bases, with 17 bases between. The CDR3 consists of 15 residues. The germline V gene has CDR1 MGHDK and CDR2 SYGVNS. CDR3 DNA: TGTGCCAGCAGTGCTAGGTTCTGGGGGAAGGAGACCCAGTACTTC. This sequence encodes CASSARFWGKETQYF.

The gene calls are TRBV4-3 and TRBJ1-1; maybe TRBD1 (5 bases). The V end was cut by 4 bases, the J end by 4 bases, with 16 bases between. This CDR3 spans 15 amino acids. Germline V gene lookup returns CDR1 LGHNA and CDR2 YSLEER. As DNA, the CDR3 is TGCGCCAGCAGCCCCTATGGCGTAAGGGGCACTGAAGCTTTCTTT. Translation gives CASSPYGVRGTEAFF.

The CDR3, as DNA: TGTGCCAGCAGCTTCCCAGGCAAGAGGGCCCAGCATTTT. Amino acid sequence: CASSFPGKRAQHF. The chain joins TRBV5-6 to TRBJ1-5; D is ambiguous. V was cut by 2 bases and J by 11 bases, with 14 bases left in between. From germline, CDR1 is SGHDT and CDR2 YYEEEE. The CDR3 contains 13 residues.

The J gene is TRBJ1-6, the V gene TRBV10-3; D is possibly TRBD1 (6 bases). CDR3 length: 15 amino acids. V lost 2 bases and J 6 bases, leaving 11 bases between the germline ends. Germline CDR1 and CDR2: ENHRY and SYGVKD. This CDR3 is CAISEPGASNSPLHF. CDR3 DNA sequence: TGTGCCATCAGTGAGCCGGGGGCGTCTAATTCACCCCTCCACTTT.

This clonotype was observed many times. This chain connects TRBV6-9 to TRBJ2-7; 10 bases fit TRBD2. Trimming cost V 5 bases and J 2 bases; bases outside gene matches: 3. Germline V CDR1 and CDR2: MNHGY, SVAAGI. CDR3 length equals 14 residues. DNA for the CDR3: TGTGCCAGCAGTAGTAGCGGGGGGACCTACGAGCAGTACTTC. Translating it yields CASSSSGGTYEQYF.

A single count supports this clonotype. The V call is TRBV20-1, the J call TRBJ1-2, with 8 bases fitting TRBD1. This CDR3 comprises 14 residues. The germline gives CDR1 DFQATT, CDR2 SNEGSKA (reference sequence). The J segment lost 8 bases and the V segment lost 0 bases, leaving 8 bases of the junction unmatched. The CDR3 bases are TGCAGTGCTAGAGACAACAGGGGGAGTTGGGGCTACACCTTC. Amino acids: CSARDNRGSWGYTF.

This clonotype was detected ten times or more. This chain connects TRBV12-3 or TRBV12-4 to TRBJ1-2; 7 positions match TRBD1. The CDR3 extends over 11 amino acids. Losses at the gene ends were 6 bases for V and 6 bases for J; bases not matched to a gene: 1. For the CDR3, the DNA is TGTGCCAGCAGCCAGGGGGATGGCTACACCTTC. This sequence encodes CASSQGDGYTF.

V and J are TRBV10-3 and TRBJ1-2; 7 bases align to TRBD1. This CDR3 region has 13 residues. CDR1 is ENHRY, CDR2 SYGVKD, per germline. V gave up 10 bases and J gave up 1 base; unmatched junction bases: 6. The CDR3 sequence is CATEGTDNYGYTF. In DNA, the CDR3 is TGTGCCACCGAGGGGACAGATAACTATGGCTACACCTTC.

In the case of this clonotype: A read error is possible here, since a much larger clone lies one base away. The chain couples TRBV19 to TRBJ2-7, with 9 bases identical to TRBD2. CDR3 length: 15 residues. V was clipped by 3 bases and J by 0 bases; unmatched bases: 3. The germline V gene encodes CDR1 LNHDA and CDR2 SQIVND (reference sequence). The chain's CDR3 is CASSIGGRGSYEQYF. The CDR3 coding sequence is TGTGCCAGTAGTATCGGCGGGAGGGGCTCCTACGAGCAGTACTTC.

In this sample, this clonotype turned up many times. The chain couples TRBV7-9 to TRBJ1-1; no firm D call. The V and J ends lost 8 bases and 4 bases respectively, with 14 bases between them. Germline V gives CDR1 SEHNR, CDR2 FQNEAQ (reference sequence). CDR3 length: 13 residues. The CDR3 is CASGGPGATEAFF. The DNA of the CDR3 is TGTGCCAGCGGCGGACCGGGAGCCACTGAAGCTTTCTTT.

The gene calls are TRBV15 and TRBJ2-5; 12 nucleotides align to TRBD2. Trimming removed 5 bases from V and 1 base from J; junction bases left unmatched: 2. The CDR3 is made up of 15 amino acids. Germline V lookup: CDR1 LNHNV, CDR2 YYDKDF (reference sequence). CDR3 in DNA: TGTGCCACCAGCGAGACTAGCGGGAGCCAAGAGACCCAGTACTTC. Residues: CATSETSGSQETQYF.

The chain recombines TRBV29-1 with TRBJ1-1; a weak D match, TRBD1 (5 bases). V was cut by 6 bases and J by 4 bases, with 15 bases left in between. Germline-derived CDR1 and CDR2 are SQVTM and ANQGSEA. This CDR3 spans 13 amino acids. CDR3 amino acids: CSVQGVMVTEAFF. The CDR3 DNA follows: TGCAGCGTCCAAGGGGTTATGGTCACTGAAGCTTTCTTT.

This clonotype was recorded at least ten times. The CDR3 sequence: CASSQDFSEGYETQYF. CDR3 coding DNA: TGTGCCAGCAGCCAAGATTTCTCAGAGGGGTATGAGACCCAGTACTTC. The chain has TRBV4-2 and TRBJ2-5; D may correspond to TRBD1 or TRBD2 (5 bases each). CDR1 is LGHNA, CDR2 YNFKEQ, per germline. Trimming left V 0 bases short and J 5 bases short, with 16 bases between. This CDR3 has 16 residues.

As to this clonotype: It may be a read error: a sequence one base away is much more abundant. This CDR3 is CASSPSEPQGTQYF. CDR3 DNA: TGCGCCAGCAGCCCCTCCGAGCCCCAAGGGACCCAGTACTTC. This chain links TRBV4-1 with TRBJ2-5; no reliable D call. CDR3 length: 14 residues. Germline V gene data show CDR1 as MGHRA and CDR2 as YSYEKL.

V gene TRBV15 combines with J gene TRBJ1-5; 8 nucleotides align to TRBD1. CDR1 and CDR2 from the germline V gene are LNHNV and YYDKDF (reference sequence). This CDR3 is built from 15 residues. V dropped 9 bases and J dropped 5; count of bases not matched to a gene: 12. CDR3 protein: CATRSSDRDHQPQHF. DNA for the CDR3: TGTGCCACACGTTCCTCGGACAGGGATCATCAGCCCCAGCATTTT.

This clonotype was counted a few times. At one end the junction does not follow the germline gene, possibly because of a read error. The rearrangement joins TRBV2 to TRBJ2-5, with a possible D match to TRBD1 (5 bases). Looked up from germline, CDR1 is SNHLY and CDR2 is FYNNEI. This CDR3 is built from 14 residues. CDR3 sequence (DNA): TGTGCCACCAGTGGGGCCAGGGCAGAAGAGACCCAGTACTTC. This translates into CATSGARAEETQYF.

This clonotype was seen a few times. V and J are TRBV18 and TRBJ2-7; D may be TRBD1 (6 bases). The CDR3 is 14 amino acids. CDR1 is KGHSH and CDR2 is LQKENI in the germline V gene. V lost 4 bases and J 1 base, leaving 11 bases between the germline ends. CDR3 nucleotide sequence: TGTGCCAGCTCACTCTCGACAGGATCCTACGAGCAGTACTTC. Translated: CASSLSTGSYEQYF.

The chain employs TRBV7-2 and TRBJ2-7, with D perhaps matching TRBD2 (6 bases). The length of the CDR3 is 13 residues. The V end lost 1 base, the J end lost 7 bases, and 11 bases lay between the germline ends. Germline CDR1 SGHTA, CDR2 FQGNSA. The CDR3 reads CASSLVQGGEQYF. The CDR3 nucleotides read TGTGCCAGCAGCTTAGTCCAGGGAGGAGAGCAGTACTTC.

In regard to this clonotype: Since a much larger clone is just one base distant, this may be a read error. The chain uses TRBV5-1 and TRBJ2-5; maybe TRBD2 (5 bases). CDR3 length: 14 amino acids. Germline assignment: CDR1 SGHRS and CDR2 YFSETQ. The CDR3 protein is CASSLGLRGETQYF. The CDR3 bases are TGTGCCAGCAGCTTGGGTCTTCGGGGAGAGACCCAGTACTTC. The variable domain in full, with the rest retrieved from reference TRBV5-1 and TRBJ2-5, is KAGVTQTPRYLIKTRGQQVTLSCSPISGHRSVSWYQQTPGQGLQFLFEYFSETQRNKGNFPGRFSGRQFSNSRSEMNVSTLELGDSALYLCASSLGLRGETQYFGPGTRLLVL.